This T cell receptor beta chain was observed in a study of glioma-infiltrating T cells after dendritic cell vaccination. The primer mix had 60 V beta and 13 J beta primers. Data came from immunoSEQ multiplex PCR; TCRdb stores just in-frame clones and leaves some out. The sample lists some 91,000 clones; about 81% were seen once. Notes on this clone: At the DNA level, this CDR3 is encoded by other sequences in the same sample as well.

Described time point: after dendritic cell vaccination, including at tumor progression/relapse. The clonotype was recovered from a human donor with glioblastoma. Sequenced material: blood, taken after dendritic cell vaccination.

The CDR3 nucleotides read TGTGCCAGCGGAAGAGGAGGGGCTGGCTATGGCTACACCTTC. This translates into CASGRGGAGYGYTF. V gene TRBV27 combines with J gene TRBJ1-2; possible D gene TRBD1, 5 bases. Germline values: CDR1 MNHEY, CDR2 SMNVEV (reference sequence). This CDR3 region has 14 residues. Trimming removed 8 bases from V and 4 bases from J, with 17 bases in between.